A selection of T cell receptor beta chains follows, all from one sample in a study of shared clonotypes between healthy human individuals. Assay used: immunoSEQ multiplex PCR; TCRdb lists only in-frame clones, some missing. The profile shows 550,000 to 700,000 clones, around 78% of them singletons. Material: memory CD4+ T cells sorted from blood. These receptors originate from a woman between 25 and 40 years old in good health. The CDR3 runs from the conserved cysteine through the conserved F or W. A D gene is named only where the DNA matches it firmly. Size values are once, few and many counts, or a class for expanded clones, and some rows have none.

J gene: TRBJ2-2; clone size: -; V gene: TRBV27; D gene: TRBD2; CDR3 protein: CASSPSFVRASGKGGELFF; CDR3 DNA: TGTGCCAGCAGTCCGTCGTTCGTTCGGGCTAGCGGGAAGGGCGGGGAGCTGTTTTTT
J gene: TRBJ2-7; clone size: -; V gene: TRBV7-9; D gene: -; CDR3 protein: CASSLGAGEAYEQYF; CDR3 DNA: TGTGCCAGCAGCCTGGGGGCGGGAGAAGCCTACGAGCAGTACTTC
J gene: TRBJ2-1; clone size: -; V gene: TRBV30; D gene: TRBD2; CDR3 protein: CAWTPGTSGSSYNEQFF; CDR3 DNA: TGTGCCTGGACGCCCGGGACTAGCGGGAGTTCTTACAATGAGCAGTTCTTC
J gene: TRBJ2-7; clone size: few; V gene: TRBV19; D gene: -; CDR3 protein: CASSIDSRRQYPEQYF; CDR3 DNA: TGTGCCAGTAGTATAGATAGTCGGAGACAATATCCGGAGCAGTACTTC
J gene: TRBJ2-7; clone size: -; V gene: TRBV5-4; D gene: -; CDR3 protein: CASSLALGYEQYF; CDR3 DNA: TGTGCCAGCAGCTTGGCCCTCGGGTACGAGCAGTACTTC
J gene: TRBJ2-3; clone size: -; V gene: TRBV5-4; D gene: -; CDR3 protein: CASSLELAMDTQYF; CDR3 DNA: TGTGCCAGCAGCTTGGAGCTAGCGATGGATACGCAGTATTTT
J gene: TRBJ1-2; clone size: few; V gene: TRBV30; D gene: -; CDR3 protein: CAWSGSRGRLGYGYTF; CDR3 DNA: TGTGCCTGGAGTGGGTCTCGTGGTAGACTTGGCTATGGCTACACCTTC
J gene: TRBJ2-2; clone size: -; V gene: TRBV9; D gene: -; CDR3 protein: CASSVARAMTGELFF; CDR3 DNA: TGTGCCAGCAGCGTAGCCAGAGCAATGACCGGGGAGCTGTTTTTT
J gene: TRBJ2-2; clone size: -; V gene: TRBV10-3; D gene: TRBD1; CDR3 protein: CAIRERTGGFGELFF; CDR3 DNA: TGTGCCATCAGAGAGCGAACAGGGGGCTTCGGGGAGCTGTTTTTT
J gene: TRBJ2-7; clone size: -; V gene: TRBV11-2; D gene: -; CDR3 protein: CASSTHSLARGVNEQYF; CDR3 DNA: TGTGCCAGCAGCACTCATTCCTTGGCCCGCGGAGTTAACGAGCAGTACTTC
J gene: TRBJ2-5; clone size: -; V gene: TRBV7-9; D gene: -; CDR3 protein: CATGRGQETQYF; CDR3 DNA: TGTGCCACCGGCCGGGGCCAAGAGACCCAGTACTTC
J gene: TRBJ2-5; clone size: -; V gene: TRBV19; D gene: TRBD2; CDR3 protein: CASGTGLAVQETQYF; CDR3 DNA: TGTGCCAGTGGCACGGGACTAGCGGTCCAGGAGACCCAGTACTTC
J gene: TRBJ2-1; clone size: many; V gene: TRBV27; D gene: TRBD2; CDR3 protein: CASSSIAGGYNEQFF; CDR3 DNA: TGTGCCAGCAGTTCTATAGCGGGAGGTTACAATGAGCAGTTCTTC
J gene: TRBJ2-7; clone size: -; V gene: TRBV5-1; D gene: TRBD1; CDR3 protein: CASSLGVQGFAYEQYF; CDR3 DNA: TGCGCCAGCAGCTTGGGGGTACAGGGGTTCGCCTACGAGCAGTACTTC
J gene: TRBJ2-2; clone size: -; V gene: TRBV7-8; D gene: -; CDR3 protein: CASSRDPAPGELFF; CDR3 DNA: TGTGCCAGCAGCAGAGACCCGGCCCCCGGGGAGCTGTTTTTT
J gene: TRBJ1-4; clone size: -; V gene: TRBV27; D gene: TRBD1; CDR3 protein: CASSTQGAVNEKLFF; CDR3 DNA: TGTGCCAGCAGTACGCAGGGGGCCGTGAATGAAAAACTGTTTTTT
J gene: TRBJ1-5; clone size: few; V gene: TRBV4-1; D gene: -; CDR3 protein: CASSLKPNQPQHF; CDR3 DNA: TGCGCCAGCAGCCTTAAGCCCAATCAGCCCCAGCATTTT
J gene: TRBJ1-1; clone size: -; V gene: TRBV5-1; D gene: -; CDR3 protein: CASSLHGGTSTEAFF; CDR3 DNA: TGCGCCAGCAGCTTGCATGGGGGTACATCCACTGAAGCTTTCTTT
J gene: TRBJ2-6; clone size: -; V gene: TRBV27; D gene: TRBD1; CDR3 protein: CASSLLGTAVFGANVLTF; CDR3 DNA: TGTGCCAGCAGTTTATTAGGGACAGCCGTTTTTGGGGCCAACGTCCTGACTTTC
J gene: TRBJ1-6; clone size: -; V gene: TRBV6-6; D gene: TRBD1; CDR3 protein: CASSPPGQGVSPLHF; CDR3 DNA: TGTGCCAGCAGTCCTCCGGGACAGGGGGTATCACCCCTCCACTTT
J gene: TRBJ1-1; clone size: once; V gene: TRBV5-1; D gene: -; CDR3 protein: CASGKRTNTEAFF; CDR3 DNA: TGCGCCAGTGGAAAGAGGACGAACACTGAAGCTTTCTTT
J gene: TRBJ2-5; clone size: -; V gene: TRBV10-3; D gene: TRBD1; CDR3 protein: CAISDSQGARETQYF; CDR3 DNA: TGTGCCATCAGTGACTCACAGGGGGCGAGGGAGACCCAGTACTTC
J gene: TRBJ2-7; clone size: -; V gene: TRBV7-9; D gene: -; CDR3 protein: CASSRTLGGAQYF; CDR3 DNA: TGTGCCAGCAGCCGGACTCTCGGGGGCGCACAGTACTTC
J gene: TRBJ1-5; clone size: -; V gene: TRBV2; D gene: -; CDR3 protein: CASRNDRNQPQHF; CDR3 DNA: TGTGCCAGCAGGAACGACAGGAATCAGCCCCAGCATTTT
J gene: TRBJ2-7; clone size: few; V gene: TRBV10-2; D gene: -; CDR3 protein: CASSEQNYEQYF; CDR3 DNA: TGCGCCAGCAGTGAACAGAATTACGAGCAGTACTTC
J gene: TRBJ2-4; clone size: -; V gene: TRBV19; D gene: -; CDR3 protein: CASSRAGTAKNIQYF; CDR3 DNA: TGTGCCAGTAGTAGAGCCGGGACAGCCAAAAACATTCAGTACTTC
J gene: TRBJ2-1; clone size: -; V gene: TRBV6-5; D gene: -; CDR3 protein: CATALRAETYNEQFF; CDR3 DNA: TGTGCCACCGCCTTACGAGCGGAAACGTACAATGAGCAGTTCTTC
J gene: TRBJ2-7; clone size: -; V gene: TRBV2; D gene: TRBD1; CDR3 protein: CARRDDRATEQYF; CDR3 DNA: TGTGCCAGAAGGGACGACAGGGCTACGGAGCAGTACTTC